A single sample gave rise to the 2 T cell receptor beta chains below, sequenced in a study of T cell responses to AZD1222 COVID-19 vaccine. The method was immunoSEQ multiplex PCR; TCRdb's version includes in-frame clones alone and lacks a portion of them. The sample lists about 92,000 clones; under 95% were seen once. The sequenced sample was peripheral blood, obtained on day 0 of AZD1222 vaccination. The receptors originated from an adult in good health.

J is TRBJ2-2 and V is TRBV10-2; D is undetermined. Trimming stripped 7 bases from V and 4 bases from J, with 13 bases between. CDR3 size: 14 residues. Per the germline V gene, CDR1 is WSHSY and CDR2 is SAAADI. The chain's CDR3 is CASNPTTSTGELFF. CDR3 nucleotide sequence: TGCGCCAGCAATCCGACAACCTCCACCGGGGAGCTGTTTTTT.

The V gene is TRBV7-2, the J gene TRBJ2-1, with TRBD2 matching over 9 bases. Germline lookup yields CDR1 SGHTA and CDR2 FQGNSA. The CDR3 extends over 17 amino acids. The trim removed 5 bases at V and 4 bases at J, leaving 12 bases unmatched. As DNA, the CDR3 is TGTGCCAGCAGCCCAAGGCTGATAGCGGGGGCTTACAATGAGCAGTTCTTC. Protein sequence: CASSPRLIAGAYNEQFF.